The present entry profiles one TCR beta chain with its context. The record originates from a study of monozygotic twins with cystic fibrosis. The protocol was immunoSEQ multiplex PCR, while the TCRdb copy is restricted to in-frame clones and leaves out a portion. The sample records about 9,600 clones, 98% being singletons. The CDR3 sequence is 17 residues long. The V gene's germline CDR1 is SGHTA and CDR2 FQGTGA. V was pared by 1 base and J by 1 base, with 6 bases of the junction left unmatched. The V and J genes are TRBV7-3 and TRBJ2-3, with 9 nucleotides matching TRBD2. This sequence originates from a girl aged 2 to 10 with cystic fibrosis. The specimen sequenced was blood. CDR3 nucleotides: TGTGCCAGCAGCTTAAACAGCGGGAGGTTAGGCACAGATACGCAGTATTTT. It yields the protein CASSLNSGRLGTDTQYF.